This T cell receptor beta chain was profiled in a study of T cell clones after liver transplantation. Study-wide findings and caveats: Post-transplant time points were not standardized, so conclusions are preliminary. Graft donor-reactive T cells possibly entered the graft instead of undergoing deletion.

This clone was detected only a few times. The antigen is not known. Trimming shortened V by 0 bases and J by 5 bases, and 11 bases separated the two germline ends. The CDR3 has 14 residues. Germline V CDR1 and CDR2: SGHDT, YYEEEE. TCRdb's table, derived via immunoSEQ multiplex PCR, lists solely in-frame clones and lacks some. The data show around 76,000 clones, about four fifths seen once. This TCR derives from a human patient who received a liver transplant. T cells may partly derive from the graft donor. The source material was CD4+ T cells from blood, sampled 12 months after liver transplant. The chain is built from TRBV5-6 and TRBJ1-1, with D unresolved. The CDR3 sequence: CASSLVPVGTEAFF. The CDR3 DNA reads TGTGCCAGCAGCTTGGTGCCGGTCGGGACTGAAGCTTTCTTT.